This T cell receptor beta chain stems from a study of shared clonotypes between healthy human individuals. Study-wide results and limits: What limited the represented genetic and exposure-history diversity was the small number of donors.

The CD4+ fraction was divided into a CD45RA+ naive subset and a CD45RA-negative memory subset. CDR1 is MDHEN, CDR2 SYDVKM, per germline. Trimming shortened V by 10 bases and J by 6 bases, and 13 bases separated the two germline ends. The CDR3 contains 12 residues. Profiling relied on immunoSEQ multiplex PCR, and the TCRdb table lists in-frame clones only, not all of them. This table has under 2,500,000 clones, around 95% appearing once. About this clone itself: The antigen is not known.

J is TRBJ2-1 and V is TRBV28, with TRBD1 as a possible D gene (6 bases). The specimen sequenced was naive CD4+ T cells sorted from blood. Subset described: CD45RA+ positively selected. The source of this sequence is a man aged 18 to 30 in good health. CDR3 amino acids: CANSLQGNEQFF. CDR3 DNA sequence: TGTGCCAACTCCTTACAGGGCAATGAGCAGTTCTTC.